This record concerns one T cell receptor (beta chain) sequence. Its target is not known. These data originate in a study of T cell responses to AZD1222 COVID-19 vaccine. Sequencing used immunoSEQ multiplex PCR; TCRdb keeps in-frame clones, though not all of them. The data show about 120,000 clones, about 90% seen once. Study conclusions and caveats: Nearly half of unique spike-specific TCRs reportedly avoided B.1.351 and B.1.1.7 mutated regions. Spike-specific TCR breadth rose after two AZD1222 doses, and depth rose as well. Donors were mostly white British, more females; clonal diversity possibly underestimated.

Source: peripheral blood, taken 28 days after the second AZD1222 dose. The receptor comes from an adult who received the AZD1222 COVID-19 vaccine.

The CDR3 DNA sequence: TGTGCCAGCTCACCACAGGCAGGGGAAGGTCAGCCCCAGCATTTT. Residues: CASSPQAGEGQPQHF. V is TRBV18 and J is TRBJ1-5; TRBD1 is a possible D gene (6 bases). The CDR3 is made up of 15 amino acids. Germline lookup yields CDR1 KGHSH and CDR2 LQKENI. Between the trimmed V and J ends, which lost 1 base and 6 bases, there was a span of 13 bases.